This T cell receptor (beta chain) was found in a study of T cell changes during pregnancy in multiple sclerosis. Germline V gene sequence: CDR1 MDHEN, CDR2 SYDVKM. This CDR3 is built from 12 residues. Trimming removed 5 bases at V and 12 bases at J, with 16 bases between. The table came from immunoSEQ multiplex PCR; TCRdb's copy has only in-frame clones and leaves some out. Counted here are about 35,000 clones, roughly 87% occurring once; the ten biggest clones make up approximately 0.75%. This TCR derives from a female donor in good health, enrolled as a control in a pregnancy study. This rearrangement joins TRBV28 to TRBJ1-2; D remains ambiguous. The input for sequencing was CD4+ T cells from peripheral blood mononuclear cells, taken after pregnancy. The CDR3 loop is CASSKDSTVHTF. DNA of the CDR3: TGTGCCAGCAGTAAGGATAGTACAGTCCACACCTTC.